This T cell receptor (beta chain) was sequenced for a study of response to subunit inactivated influenza vaccine. Regarding the study as a whole: A suggestion made by the authors is that each seasonal influenza vaccination recruits few new T cells.

This clonotype was found a few times. No antigen is known for it. A single record per CDR3 protein comes from TCRdb applying MiXCR to the RT-PCR reads. The table lists about 500,000 distinct CDR3 sequences, about 17% of them singletons, with less than 4% in the top ten. V gave up 2 bases and J gave up 5 bases; unmatched junction bases: 15. The CDR3 totals 17 residues. Germline loops: CDR1 GTSNPN, CDR2 SVGIG (reference sequence). The sample was CD4+ T cells sorted from PBMCs, taken roughly 24 months after vaccination. The rearrangement joins TRBV30 to TRBJ2-5; 9 nucleotides align to TRBD2. The sequence was obtained from a man between 50 and 75 years old who received an inactivated influenza vaccine. The CDR3 protein is CAWSPPLGRGRAETQYF. The CDR3 DNA follows: TGTGCCTGGAGTCCCCCGTTGGGACGCGGGAGGGCGGAGACCCAGTACTTC. The variable domain in full, with the rest retrieved from reference TRBV30 and TRBJ2-5, is SQTIHQWPATLVQPVGSPLSLECTVEGTSNPNLYWYRQAAGRGLQLLFYSVGIGQISSEVPQNLSASRPQDRQFILSSKKLLLSDSGFYLCAWSPPLGRGRAETQYFGPGTRLLVL.